These 8 T cell receptor beta chains share one sample of origin, sequenced in a study of blood T cell repertoires in COVID-19. Some clones are missing from TCRdb's copy, which holds only in-frame ones; the method was immunoSEQ multiplex PCR. The sample yields 60,000 to 65,000 clones, under 85% seen once. The sequenced sample was peripheral blood. These receptors were obtained from a woman aged 80 or over with acute or convalescent COVID-19.

The chain joins TRBV2 to TRBJ1-5, with TRBD1 matching 10 bases. Germline values: CDR1 SNHLY, CDR2 FYNNEI. V trimming: 4 bases; J trimming: 0 bases; junction bases outside the gene matches: 9. The CDR3 consists of 18 residues. The CDR3 region is CASSGQGAGVLSNQPQHF. The CDR3 DNA follows: TGTGCCAGCAGTGGACAGGGGGCGGGTGTACTTAGCAATCAGCCCCAGCATTTT.

The V and J genes are TRBV19 and TRBJ1-3; the D gene is possibly TRBD1 (5 bases). CDR1 is LNHDA, CDR2 SQIVND, per germline (reference sequence). CDR3 size: 15 residues. The V gene lost 1 base and the J gene lost 2 bases, with 9 bases spanning the gap. The CDR3 region is CASSIGRGAGNTIYF. Here the CDR3 DNA reads TGTGCCAGTAGTATAGGGAGGGGCGCTGGAAACACCATATATTTT.

This clone was counted between two and nine times. This rearrangement joins TRBV7-2 to TRBJ2-1; 7 bases fit TRBD2. The germline CDR1 and CDR2 sequences are SGHTA and FQGNSA. The V gene end was trimmed by 4 bases and the J gene end by 7 bases; junction bases not matched to a gene: 4. The CDR3 runs 13 residues. The CDR3 DNA follows: TGTGCCAGCAGCTCGCGACTAGCTAATGAGCAGTTCTTC. Amino acid sequence: CASSSRLANEQFF. Supplemented by reference TRBV7-2 and TRBJ2-1, the full variable domain reads GAGVSQSPSNKVTEKGKDVELRCDPISGHTALYWYRQSLGQGLEFLIYFQGNSAPDKSGLPSDRFSAERTGGSVSTLTIQRTQQEDSAVYLCASSSRLANEQFFGPGTRLTVL.

J is TRBJ2-3 and V is TRBV19, with D possibly being TRBD1 (5 bases). Germline V CDR1 and CDR2: LNHDA, SQIVND (reference sequence). This CDR3 contains 15 residues. V was clipped by 6 bases and J by 0 bases, with 13 bases between them. CDR3 loop: CASRSTGSSTDTQYF. CDR3 nucleotides: TGTGCCAGTAGGAGTACAGGTTCTAGCACAGATACGCAGTATTTT. The variable domain in full, completed from reference TRBV19 and TRBJ2-3, reads DGGITQSPKYLFRKEGQNVTLSCEQNLNHDAMYWYRQDPGQGLRLIYYSQIVNDFQKGDIAEGYSVSREKKESFPLTVTSAQKNPTAFYLCASRSTGSSTDTQYFGPGTRLTVL.

This clone has more than one count but fewer than ten. The V call is TRBV27, the J call TRBJ1-6; D remains ambiguous. V gave up 3 bases and J gave up 7 bases, with 7 bases separating them. This CDR3 comprises 13 residues. Germline V gives CDR1 MNHEY, CDR2 SMNVEV (reference sequence). Here the CDR3 reads CASSLGRNSPLHF. Written as DNA, the CDR3 is TGTGCCAGCAGTTTGGGCCGCAATTCACCCCTCCACTTT.

This chain connects TRBV28 to TRBJ1-3; the match to TRBD1 covers 7 bases. This CDR3 is 14 amino acids long. Germline-derived CDR1 and CDR2 are MDHEN and SYDVKM. The V gene end was trimmed by 4 bases and the J gene end by 4 bases; junction bases not matched to a gene: 4. CDR3 sequence reads: CASSSPRGGNTIYF. In nucleotides, the CDR3 is TGTGCCAGCAGTTCCCCCAGGGGGGGAAACACCATATATTTT.

The rearrangement joins TRBV10-3 to TRBJ2-7; TRBD1 agrees at 9 bases. The germline V gene encodes CDR1 ENHRY and CDR2 SYGVKD. The CDR3 contains 15 residues. Unmatched junction bases numbered 6, after V lost 4 bases and J lost 2 bases. The CDR3 region has the DNA TGTGCCATCAGTGGAGCAGGGGACAGGGCCTACGAGCAGTACTTC. This gives the protein CAISGAGDRAYEQYF.

The CDR3 is CAIRRAGQGVAIAEAFF. For the CDR3, the DNA is TGTGCCATCAGAAGAGCGGGACAGGGGGTCGCTATCGCTGAAGCTTTCTTT. This chain connects TRBV10-3 to TRBJ1-1; TRBD1 agrees at 11 bases. CDR3 length: 17 residues. V shed 6 bases and J 6 bases; nucleotides not matched to a gene: 15. CDR1 and CDR2 from the germline V gene are ENHRY and SYGVKD.